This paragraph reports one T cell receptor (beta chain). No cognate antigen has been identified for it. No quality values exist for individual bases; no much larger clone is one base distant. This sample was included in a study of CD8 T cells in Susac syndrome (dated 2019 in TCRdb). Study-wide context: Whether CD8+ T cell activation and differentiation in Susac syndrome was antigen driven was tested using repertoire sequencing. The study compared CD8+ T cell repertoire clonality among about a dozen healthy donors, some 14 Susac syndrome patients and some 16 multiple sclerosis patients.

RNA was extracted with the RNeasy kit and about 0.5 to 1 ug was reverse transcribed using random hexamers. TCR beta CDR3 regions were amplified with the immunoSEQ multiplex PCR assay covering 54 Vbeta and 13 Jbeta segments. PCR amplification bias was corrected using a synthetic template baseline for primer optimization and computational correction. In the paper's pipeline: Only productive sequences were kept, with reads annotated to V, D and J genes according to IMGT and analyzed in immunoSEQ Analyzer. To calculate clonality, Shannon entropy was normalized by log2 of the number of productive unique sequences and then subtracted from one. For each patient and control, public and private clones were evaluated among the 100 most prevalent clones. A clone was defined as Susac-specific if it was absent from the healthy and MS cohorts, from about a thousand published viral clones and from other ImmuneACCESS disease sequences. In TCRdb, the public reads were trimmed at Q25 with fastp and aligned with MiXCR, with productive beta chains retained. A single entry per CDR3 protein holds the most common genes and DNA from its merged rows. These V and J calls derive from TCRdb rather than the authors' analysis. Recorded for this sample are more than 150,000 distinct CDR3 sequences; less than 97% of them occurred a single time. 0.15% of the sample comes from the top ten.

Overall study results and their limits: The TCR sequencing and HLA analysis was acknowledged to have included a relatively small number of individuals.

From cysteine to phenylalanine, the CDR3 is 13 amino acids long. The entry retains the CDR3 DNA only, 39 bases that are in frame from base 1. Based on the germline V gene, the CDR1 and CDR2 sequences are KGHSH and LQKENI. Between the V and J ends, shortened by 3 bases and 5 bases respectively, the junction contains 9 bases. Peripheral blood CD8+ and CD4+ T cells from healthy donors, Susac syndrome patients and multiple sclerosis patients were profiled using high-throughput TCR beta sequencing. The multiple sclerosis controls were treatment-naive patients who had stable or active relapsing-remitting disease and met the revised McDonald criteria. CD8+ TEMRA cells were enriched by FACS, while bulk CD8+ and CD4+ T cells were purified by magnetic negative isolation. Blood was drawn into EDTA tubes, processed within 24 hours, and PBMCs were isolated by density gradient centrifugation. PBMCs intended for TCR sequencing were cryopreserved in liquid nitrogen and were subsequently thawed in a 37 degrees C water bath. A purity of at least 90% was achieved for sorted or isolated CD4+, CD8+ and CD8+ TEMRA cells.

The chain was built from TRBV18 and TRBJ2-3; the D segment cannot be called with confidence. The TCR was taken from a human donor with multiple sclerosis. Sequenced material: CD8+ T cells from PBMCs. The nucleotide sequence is TGTGCCAGCTCACCCCGTGGGAAAGATACGCAGTATTTT. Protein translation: CASSPRGKDTQYF.